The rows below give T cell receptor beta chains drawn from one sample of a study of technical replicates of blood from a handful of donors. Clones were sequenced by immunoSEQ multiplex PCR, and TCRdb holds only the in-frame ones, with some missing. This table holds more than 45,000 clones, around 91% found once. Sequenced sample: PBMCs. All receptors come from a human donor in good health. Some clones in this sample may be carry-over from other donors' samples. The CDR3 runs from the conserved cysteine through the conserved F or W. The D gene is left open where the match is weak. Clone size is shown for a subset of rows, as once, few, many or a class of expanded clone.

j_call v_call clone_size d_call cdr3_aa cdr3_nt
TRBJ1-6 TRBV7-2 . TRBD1 CASSAPDRGVSPLHF TGTGCCAGCAGCGCCCCGGACAGGGGGGTTTCACCCCTCCACTTT
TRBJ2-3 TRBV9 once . CASSVQGSMTDTQYF TGTGCCAGCAGCGTGCAGGGGTCGATGACAGATACGCAGTATTTT
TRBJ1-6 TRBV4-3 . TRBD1 CASSHGQGAINSPLHF TGCGCCAGCAGCCACGGACAGGGGGCGATAAATTCACCCCTCCACTTT
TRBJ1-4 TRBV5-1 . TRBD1 CASSPGDRTNEKLFF TGCGCCAGCAGCCCCGGGGACAGAACCAATGAAAAACTGTTTTTT
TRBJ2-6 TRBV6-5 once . CASSYAGAGANVLTF TGTGCCAGCAGTTACGCAGGGGCTGGGGCCAACGTCCTGACTTTC
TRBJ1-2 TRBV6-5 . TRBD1 CASSYSGDRVIYGYTF TGTGCCAGCAGTTACTCGGGGGACAGGGTCATCTATGGCTACACCTTC
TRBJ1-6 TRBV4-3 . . CASSQVASGSSPLHF TGCGCCAGCAGCCAAGTGGCAAGCGGGTCTTCACCCCTCCACTTT
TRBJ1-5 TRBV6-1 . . CASSDDVLTGGFQPQHF TGTGCCAGCAGTGATGATGTATTAACTGGGGGCTTTCAGCCCCAGCATTTT
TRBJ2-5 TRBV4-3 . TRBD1 CASSQQTGWGETQYF TGCGCCAGCAGCCAACAGACAGGGTGGGGCGAGACCCAGTACTTC
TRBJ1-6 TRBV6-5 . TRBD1 CASSEDRASLHF TGTGCCAGCAGTGAAGACAGGGCCTCCCTCCACTTT
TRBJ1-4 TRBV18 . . CASSPTLGGKLFF TGTGCCAGCTCACCAACCCTAGGAGGAAAACTGTTTTTT
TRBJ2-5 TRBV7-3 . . CASSLWGEETQYF TGTGCCAGCAGCTTATGGGGAGAAGAGACCCAGTACTTC
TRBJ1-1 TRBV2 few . CASSEQGRNTEAFF TGTGCCAGCAGTGAACAGGGGCGGAACACTGAAGCTTTCTTT
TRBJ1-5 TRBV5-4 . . CASSIGGAVSNQPQHF TGTGCCAGCAGCATCGGGGGGGCTGTCAGCAATCAGCCCCAGCATTTT
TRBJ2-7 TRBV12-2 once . CASRIKGGRGHEQYF TGTGCAAGCCGTATAAAAGGGGGGAGGGGCCACGAGCAGTACTTC
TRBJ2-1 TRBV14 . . CASSQDWYAIEFF TGTGCCAGCAGCCAAGATTGGTATGCGATAGAGTTCTTC
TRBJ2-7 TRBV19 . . CASSIGTGLEQYF TGTGCCAGTAGTATAGGTACTGGTCTCGAGCAGTACTTC
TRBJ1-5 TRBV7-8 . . CASSLVQGNQPQHF TGTGCCAGCAGCTTAGTCCAGGGCAACCAGCCCCAGCATTTT
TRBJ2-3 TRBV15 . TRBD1 CATSRGTGGGTDTQYF TGTGCCACCAGCAGGGGTACAGGGGGAGGCACAGATACGCAGTATTTT
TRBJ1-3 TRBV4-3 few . CASSQGGQSWNTIYF TGCGCCAGCAGCCAAGGAGGACAGTCGTGGAACACCATATATTTT
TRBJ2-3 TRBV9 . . CASSEPGLSTDTQYF TGTGCCAGCAGCGAGCCTGGGCTTAGCACAGATACGCAGTATTTT
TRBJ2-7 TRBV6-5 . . CASSYRSRGASREQYF TGTGCCAGCAGTTACAGAAGTCGGGGGGCGTCCCGCGAGCAGTACTTC
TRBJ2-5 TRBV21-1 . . CASSKVGVGLADQETQYF TGTGCCAGCAGCAAAGTTGGCGTTGGCCTAGCGGACCAAGAGACCCAGTACTTC
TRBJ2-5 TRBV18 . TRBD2 CASSPLPSGERSLETQYF TGTGCCAGCTCACCACTCCCTAGCGGGGAGCGTTCTTTGGAGACCCAGTACTTC
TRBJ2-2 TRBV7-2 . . CASSAGTPYTGELFF TGTGCCAGCAGCGCCGGGACACCTTACACCGGGGAGCTGTTTTTT
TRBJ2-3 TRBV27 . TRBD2 CASTMRAGGQHTQYF TGTGCCAGCACCATGCGAGCGGGGGGGCAACATACGCAGTATTTT
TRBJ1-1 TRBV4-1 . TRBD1 CASSQLRGGRGGILTEAFF TGCGCCAGCAGCCAATTACGGGGTGGACGAGGGGGCATTTTGACTGAAGCTTTCTTT
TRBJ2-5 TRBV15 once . CATSRDLPGVYETQYF TGTGCCACCAGCAGAGATTTACCAGGGGTTTACGAGACCCAGTACTTC
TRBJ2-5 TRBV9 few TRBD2 CASSTTSGVETQYF TGTGCCAGCAGCACCACTAGCGGTGTGGAGACCCAGTACTTC
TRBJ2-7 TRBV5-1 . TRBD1 CASSPGTGGRNEQYF TGCGCCAGCAGCCCGGGGACAGGGGGCAGAAACGAGCAGTACTTC
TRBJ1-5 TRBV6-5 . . CASSYSRGNQPQHF TGTGCCAGCAGTTACTCTCGGGGGAATCAGCCCCAGCATTTT
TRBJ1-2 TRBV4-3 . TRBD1 CASSQATGVSGYTF TGCGCCAGCAGCCAAGCCACAGGGGTCTCTGGCTACACCTTC
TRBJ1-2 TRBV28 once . CASSSPGGIDYGYTF TGTGCCAGCAGTTCACCCGGGGGTATAGACTATGGCTACACCTTC
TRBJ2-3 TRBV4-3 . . CASSQEDGHTDTQYF TGCGCCAGCAGCCAAGAAGATGGGCACACAGATACGCAGTATTTT
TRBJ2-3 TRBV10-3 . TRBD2 CALAGMGTDTQYF TGTGCCCTAGCGGGGATGGGGACAGATACGCAGTATTTT
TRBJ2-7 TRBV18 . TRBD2 CASSRTGAGGNYEQYF TGTGCCAGCTCACGAACTGGAGCGGGAGGGAACTACGAGCAGTACTTC
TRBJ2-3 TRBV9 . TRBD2 CASSVSLGLAGETDTQYF TGTGCCAGCAGCGTAAGTCTAGGGCTAGCGGGGGAGACAGATACGCAGTATTTT
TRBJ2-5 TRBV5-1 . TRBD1 CASSLGQGWGAETQYF TGCGCCAGCAGCTTGGGACAGGGATGGGGTGCGGAGACCCAGTACTTC
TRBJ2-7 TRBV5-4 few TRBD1 CASSLAAGDRGHEQYF TGTGCCAGCAGCTTGGCCGCAGGGGACAGGGGCCACGAGCAGTACTTC